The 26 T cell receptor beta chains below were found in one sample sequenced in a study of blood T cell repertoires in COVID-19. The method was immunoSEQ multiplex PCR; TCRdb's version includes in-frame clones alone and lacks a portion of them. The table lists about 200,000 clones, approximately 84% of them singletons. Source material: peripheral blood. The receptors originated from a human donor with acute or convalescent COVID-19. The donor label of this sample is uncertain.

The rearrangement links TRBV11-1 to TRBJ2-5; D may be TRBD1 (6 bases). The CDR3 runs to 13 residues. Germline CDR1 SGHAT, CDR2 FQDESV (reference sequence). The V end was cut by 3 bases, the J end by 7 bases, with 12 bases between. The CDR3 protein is CASSFGGAVTQYF. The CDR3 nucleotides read TGTGCCAGCAGCTTTGGGGGCGCGGTGACCCAGTACTTC.

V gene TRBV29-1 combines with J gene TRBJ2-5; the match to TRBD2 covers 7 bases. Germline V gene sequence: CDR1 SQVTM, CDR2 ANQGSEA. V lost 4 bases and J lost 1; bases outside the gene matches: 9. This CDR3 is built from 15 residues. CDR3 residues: CSVGGGFSLQETQYF. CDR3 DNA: TGCAGCGTTGGGGGGGGGTTCTCCCTCCAAGAGACCCAGTACTTC.

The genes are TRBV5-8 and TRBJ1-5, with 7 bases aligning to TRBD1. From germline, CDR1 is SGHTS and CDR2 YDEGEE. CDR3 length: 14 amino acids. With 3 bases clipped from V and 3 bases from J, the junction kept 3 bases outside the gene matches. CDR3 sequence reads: CASSSGQNNQPQHF. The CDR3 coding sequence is TGTGCCAGCAGCTCGGGACAGAACAATCAGCCCCAGCATTTT. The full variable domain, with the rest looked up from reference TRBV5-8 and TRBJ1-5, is EAGVTQSPTHLIKTRGQQATLRCSPISGHTSVYWYQQALGLGLQFLLWYDEGEERNRGNFPPRFSGRQFPNYSSELNVNALELEDSALYLCASSSGQNNQPQHFGDGTRLSIL.

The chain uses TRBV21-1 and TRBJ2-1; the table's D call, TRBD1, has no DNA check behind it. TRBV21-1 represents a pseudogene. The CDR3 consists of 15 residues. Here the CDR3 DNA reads TGTGCCAGCAGCAAGGACGGAGACCAGGGGAATGAGCAGTTCTTC. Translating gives CASSKDGDQGNEQFF.

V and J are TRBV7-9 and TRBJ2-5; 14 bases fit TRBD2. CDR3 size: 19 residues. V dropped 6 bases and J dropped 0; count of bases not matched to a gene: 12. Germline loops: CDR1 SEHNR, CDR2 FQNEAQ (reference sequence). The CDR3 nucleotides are TGTGCCAGCAGTCTTGGGACTAGCGGGAGTTGGGCCTACCAAGAGACCCAGTACTTC. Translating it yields CASSLGTSGSWAYQETQYF.

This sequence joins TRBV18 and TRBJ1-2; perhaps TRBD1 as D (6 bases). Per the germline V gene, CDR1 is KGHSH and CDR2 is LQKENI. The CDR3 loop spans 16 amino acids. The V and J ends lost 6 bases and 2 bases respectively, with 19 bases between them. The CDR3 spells CASSPTGTNPNYGYTF. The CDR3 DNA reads TGTGCCAGCTCTCCTACAGGGACAAACCCAAACTATGGCTACACCTTC.

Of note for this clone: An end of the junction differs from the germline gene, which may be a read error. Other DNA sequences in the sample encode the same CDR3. CDR3 loop: CAWSADKSGGGYTF. The CDR3 DNA reads as TGTGCCTGGAGTGCCGACAAGTCAGGGGGAGGCTACACCTTT. The chain joins TRBV30 to TRBJ1-2, with 7 bases fitting TRBD1. In germline, CDR1 is GTSNPN, CDR2 SVGIG (reference sequence). The CDR3 has 14 residues.

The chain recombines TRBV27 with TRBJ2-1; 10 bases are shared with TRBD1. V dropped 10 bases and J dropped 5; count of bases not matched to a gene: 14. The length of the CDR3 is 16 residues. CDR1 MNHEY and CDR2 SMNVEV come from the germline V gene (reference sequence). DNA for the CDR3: TGTGCCACCGTCCCGGGACAGGGGTCAATCGACAATGAGCAGTTCTTC. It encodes CATVPGQGSIDNEQFF.

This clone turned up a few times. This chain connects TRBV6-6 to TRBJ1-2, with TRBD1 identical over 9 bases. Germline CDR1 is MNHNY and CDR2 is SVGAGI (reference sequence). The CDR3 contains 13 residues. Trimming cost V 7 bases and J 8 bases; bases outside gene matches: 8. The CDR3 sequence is CASTLGQGVGYTF. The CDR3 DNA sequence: TGTGCCAGCACCTTGGGACAGGGAGTCGGCTACACCTTC.

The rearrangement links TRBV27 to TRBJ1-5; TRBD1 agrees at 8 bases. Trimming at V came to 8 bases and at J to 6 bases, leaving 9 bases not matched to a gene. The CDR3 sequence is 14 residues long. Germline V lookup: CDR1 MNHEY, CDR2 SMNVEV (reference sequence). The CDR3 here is CASPGQGITQPQHF. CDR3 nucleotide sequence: TGTGCCAGCCCCGGACAGGGCATCACTCAGCCCCAGCATTTT.

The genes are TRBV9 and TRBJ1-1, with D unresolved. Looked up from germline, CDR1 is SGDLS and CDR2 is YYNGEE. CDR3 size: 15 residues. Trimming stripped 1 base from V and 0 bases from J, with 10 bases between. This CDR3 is CASSVRPQVNTEAFF. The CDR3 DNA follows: TGTGCCAGCAGCGTACGCCCCCAGGTGAACACTGAAGCTTTCTTT.

The CDR3: CASSPRPYRGEQYF. CDR3 in DNA: TGTGCCAGCAGCCCGAGACCCTATAGGGGCGAGCAGTACTTC. The chain combines TRBV5-6 with TRBJ2-7; D is possibly TRBD1 (5 bases). V shed 4 bases and J shed 6 bases, with 17 bases lying between them. CDR3 length: 14 amino acids. CDR1 and CDR2 (germline): SGHDT, YYEEEE.

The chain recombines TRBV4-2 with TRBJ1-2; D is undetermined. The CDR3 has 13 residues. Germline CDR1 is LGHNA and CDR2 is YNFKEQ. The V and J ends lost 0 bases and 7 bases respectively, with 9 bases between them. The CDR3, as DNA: TGTGCCAGCAGCCAAGATGAGAATTTTGGCTACACCTTC. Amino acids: CASSQDENFGYTF.

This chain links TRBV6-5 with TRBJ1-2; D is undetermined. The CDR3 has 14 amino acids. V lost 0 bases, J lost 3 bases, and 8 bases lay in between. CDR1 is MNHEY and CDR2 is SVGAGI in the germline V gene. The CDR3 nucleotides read TGTGCCAGCAGTTACTCGACGGGGTACTATGGCTACACCTTC. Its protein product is CASSYSTGYYGYTF.

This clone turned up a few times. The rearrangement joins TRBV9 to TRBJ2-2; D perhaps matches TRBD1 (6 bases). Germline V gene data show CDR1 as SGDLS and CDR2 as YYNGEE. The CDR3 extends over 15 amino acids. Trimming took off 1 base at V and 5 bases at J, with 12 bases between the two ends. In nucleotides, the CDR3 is TGTGCCAGCAGCGTATCAGACAGGATGACCGGGGAGCTGTTTTTT. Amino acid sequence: CASSVSDRMTGELFF.

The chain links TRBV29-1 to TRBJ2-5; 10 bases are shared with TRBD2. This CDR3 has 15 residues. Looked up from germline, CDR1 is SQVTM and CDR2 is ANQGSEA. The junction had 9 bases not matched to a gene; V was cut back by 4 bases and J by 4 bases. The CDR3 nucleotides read TGCAGCGTTGTCCCTTCTAGCGGGAGTCGAGAGACCCAGTACTTC. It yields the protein CSVVPSSGSRETQYF.

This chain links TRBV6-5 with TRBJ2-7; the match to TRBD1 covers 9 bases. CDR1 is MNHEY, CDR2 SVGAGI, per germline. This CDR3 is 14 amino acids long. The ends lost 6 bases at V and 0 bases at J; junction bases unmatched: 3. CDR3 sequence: CASRRQGGSYEQYF. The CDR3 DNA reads TGTGCCAGCAGGAGACAGGGGGGCTCCTACGAGCAGTACTTC.

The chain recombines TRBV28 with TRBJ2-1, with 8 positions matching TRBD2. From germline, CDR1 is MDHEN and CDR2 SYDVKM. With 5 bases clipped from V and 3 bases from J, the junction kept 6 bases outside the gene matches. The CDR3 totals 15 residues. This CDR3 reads CASSPGTSNYNEQFF. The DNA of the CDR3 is TGTGCCAGCAGTCCCGGGACTAGTAACTACAATGAGCAGTTCTTC.

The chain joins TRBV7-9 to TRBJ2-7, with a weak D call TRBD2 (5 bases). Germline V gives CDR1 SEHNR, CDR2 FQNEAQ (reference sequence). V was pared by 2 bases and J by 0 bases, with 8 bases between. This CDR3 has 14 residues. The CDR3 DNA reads TGTGCCAGCAGCTTACCGGGAAGCTCCTACGAGCAGTACTTC. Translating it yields CASSLPGSSYEQYF.

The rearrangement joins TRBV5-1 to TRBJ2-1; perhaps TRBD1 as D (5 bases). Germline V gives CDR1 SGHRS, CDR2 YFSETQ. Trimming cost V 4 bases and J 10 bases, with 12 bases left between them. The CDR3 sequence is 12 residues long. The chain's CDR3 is CASSSWTNEQFF. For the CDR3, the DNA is TGCGCCAGCAGCAGCTGGACAAACGAGCAGTTCTTC.

The chain's CDR3 is CASSVGGGPYEQYF. CDR3 sequence (DNA): TGTGCCAGCAGCGTAGGGGGAGGGCCGTACGAGCAGTACTTC. This rearrangement joins TRBV9 to TRBJ2-7; 7 bases align to TRBD2. Germline trimming cut 0 bases from V and 4 bases from J; bases unmatched to any gene: 4. The CDR3 is made up of 14 amino acids. The V gene's germline CDR1 is SGDLS and CDR2 YYNGEE. The entire variable domain, with the rest obtained from reference TRBV9 and TRBJ2-7, is as follows: DSGVTQTPKHLITATGQRVTLRCSPRSGDLSVYWYQQSLDQGLQFLIQYYNGEERAKGNILERFSAQQFPDLHSELNLSSLELGDSALYFCASSVGGGPYEQYFGPGTRLTVT.

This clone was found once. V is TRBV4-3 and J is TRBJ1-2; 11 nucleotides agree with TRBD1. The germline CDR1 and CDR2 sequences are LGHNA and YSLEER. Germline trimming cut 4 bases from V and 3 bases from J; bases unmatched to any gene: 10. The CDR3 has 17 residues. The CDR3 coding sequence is TGCGCCAGCAGCCCAGCGGACAGGGGGCAGTGGGACTATGGCTACACCTTC. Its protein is CASSPADRGQWDYGYTF.

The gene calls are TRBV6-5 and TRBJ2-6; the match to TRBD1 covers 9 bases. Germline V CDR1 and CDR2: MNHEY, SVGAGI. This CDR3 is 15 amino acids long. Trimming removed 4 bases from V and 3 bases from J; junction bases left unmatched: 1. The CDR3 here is CASSWTGVGANVLTF. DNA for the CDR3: TGTGCCAGCAGTTGGACAGGGGTTGGGGCCAACGTCCTGACTTTC.

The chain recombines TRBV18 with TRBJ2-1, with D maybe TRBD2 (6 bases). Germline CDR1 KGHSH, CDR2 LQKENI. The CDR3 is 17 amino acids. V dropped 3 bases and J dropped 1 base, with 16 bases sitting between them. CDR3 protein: CASSPFLAPDSYNEQFF. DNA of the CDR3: TGTGCCAGCTCACCCTTCCTAGCGCCCGATTCCTACAATGAGCAGTTCTTC.

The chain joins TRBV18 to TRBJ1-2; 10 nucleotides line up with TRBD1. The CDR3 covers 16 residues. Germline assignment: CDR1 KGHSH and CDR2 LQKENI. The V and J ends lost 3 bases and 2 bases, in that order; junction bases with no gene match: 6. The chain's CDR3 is CASSPAPGQGNYGYTF. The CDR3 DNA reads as TGTGCCAGCTCACCGGCACCGGGACAGGGGAACTATGGCTACACCTTC.

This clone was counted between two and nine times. The CDR3 loop is CASTGEENQPQHF. The CDR3 DNA reads as TGTGCCAGTACCGGGGAGGAAAATCAGCCCCAGCATTTT. This chain uses TRBV19 with TRBJ1-5; unclear D gene. The germline CDR1 and CDR2 sequences are LNHDA and SQIVND (reference sequence). V was shortened by 7 bases and J by 4 bases, with 11 bases between the two germline ends. The CDR3 covers 13 residues.